This TCR beta chain was recovered during a study of blood T cell repertoires in COVID-19. CDR1 is SGHAT, CDR2 FQNNGV, per germline. CDR3 length equals 17 residues. The V gene lost 5 bases and the J gene lost 4 bases, with 20 bases spanning the gap. In the original workflow: Reference gene primer amplification gave estimated nucleated cell counts. Clones were sequenced by immunoSEQ multiplex PCR, and TCRdb holds only the in-frame ones, with some missing. V and J calls and clone size come straight from that table; D and trimming were deduced from the DNA. The table has about 240,000 clones, about 83% seen once; the top ten hold over 9%.

The sequencing sample was made of peripheral blood. The source is a man older than 75 with acute or convalescent COVID-19. The chain carries TRBV11-2 and TRBJ2-2, with D hard to call. The CDR3 is CASSPSPRSQLTGELFF. In DNA form, the CDR3 reads TGTGCCAGCAGCCCATCCCCCCGGTCCCAACTCACCGGGGAGCTGTTTTTT.